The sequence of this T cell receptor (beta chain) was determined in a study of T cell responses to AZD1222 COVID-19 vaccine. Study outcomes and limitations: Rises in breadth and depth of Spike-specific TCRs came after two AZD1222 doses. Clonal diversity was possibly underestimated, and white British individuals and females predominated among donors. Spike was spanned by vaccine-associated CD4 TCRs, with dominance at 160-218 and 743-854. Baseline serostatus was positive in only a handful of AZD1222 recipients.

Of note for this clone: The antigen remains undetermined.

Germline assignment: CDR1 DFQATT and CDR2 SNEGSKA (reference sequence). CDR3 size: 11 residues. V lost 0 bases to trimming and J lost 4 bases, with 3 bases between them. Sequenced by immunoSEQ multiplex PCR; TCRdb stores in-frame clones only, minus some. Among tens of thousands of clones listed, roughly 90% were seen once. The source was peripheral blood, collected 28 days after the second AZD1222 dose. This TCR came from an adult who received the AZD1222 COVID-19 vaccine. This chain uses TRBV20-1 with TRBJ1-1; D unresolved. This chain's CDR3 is CSARDLTEAFF. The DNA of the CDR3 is TGCAGTGCTAGAGACCTCACTGAAGCTTTCTTT.